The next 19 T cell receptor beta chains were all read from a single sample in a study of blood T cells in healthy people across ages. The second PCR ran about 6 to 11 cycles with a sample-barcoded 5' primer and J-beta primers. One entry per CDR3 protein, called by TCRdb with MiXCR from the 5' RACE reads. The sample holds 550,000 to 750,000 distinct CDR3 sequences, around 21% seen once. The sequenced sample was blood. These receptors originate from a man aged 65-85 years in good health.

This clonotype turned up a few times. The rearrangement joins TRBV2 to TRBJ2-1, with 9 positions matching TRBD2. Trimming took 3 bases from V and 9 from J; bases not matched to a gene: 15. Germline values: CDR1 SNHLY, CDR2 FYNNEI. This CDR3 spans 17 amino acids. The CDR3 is CASSETESSGIRVEQFF. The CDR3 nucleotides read TGTGCCAGCAGTGAGACGGAGTCTAGCGGGATCCGAGTTGAGCAGTTCTTC.

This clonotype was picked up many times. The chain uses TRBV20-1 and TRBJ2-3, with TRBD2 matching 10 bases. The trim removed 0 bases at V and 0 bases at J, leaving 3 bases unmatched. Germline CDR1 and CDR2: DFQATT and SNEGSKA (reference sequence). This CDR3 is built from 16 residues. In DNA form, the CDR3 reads TGCAGTGCTAGAGATCCTAGCGGGAGAAGCACAGATACGCAGTATTTT. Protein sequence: CSARDPSGRSTDTQYF.

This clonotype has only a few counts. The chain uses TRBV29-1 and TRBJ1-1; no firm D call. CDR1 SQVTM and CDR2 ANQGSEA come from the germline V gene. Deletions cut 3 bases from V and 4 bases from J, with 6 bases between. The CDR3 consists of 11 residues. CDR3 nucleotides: TGCAGCGTTGAGCCGAGCACTGAAGCTTTCTTT. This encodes CSVEPSTEAFF.

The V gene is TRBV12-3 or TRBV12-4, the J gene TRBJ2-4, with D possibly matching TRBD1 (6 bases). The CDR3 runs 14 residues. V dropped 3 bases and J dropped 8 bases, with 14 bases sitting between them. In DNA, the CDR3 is TGTGCCAGCAGTTTTCTGTCCAGGGGAGACATTCAGTACTTC. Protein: CASSFLSRGDIQYF.

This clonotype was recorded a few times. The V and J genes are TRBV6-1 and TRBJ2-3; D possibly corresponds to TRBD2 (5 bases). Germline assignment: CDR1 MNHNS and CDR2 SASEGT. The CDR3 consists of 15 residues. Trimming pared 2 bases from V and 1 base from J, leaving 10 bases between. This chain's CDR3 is CASSERQAGTDTQYF. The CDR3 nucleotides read TGTGCCAGCAGTGAACGCCAAGCGGGCACAGATACGCAGTATTTT.

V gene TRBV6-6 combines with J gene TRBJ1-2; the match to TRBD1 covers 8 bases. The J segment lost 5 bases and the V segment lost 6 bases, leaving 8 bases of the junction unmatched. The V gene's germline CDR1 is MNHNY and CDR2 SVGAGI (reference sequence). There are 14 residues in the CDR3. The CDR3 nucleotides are TGTGCCAGCAGGAGTGACAGGGGCGCGTATGGCTACACCTTC. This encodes CASRSDRGAYGYTF.

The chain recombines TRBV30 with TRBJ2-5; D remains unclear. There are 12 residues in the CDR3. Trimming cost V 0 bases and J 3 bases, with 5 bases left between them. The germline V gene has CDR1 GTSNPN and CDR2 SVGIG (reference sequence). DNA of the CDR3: TGTGCCTGGAGTGTCCGGGAAGAGACCCAGTACTTC. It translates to CAWSVREETQYF. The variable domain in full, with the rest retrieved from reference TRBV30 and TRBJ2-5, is SQTIHQWPATLVQPVGSPLSLECTVEGTSNPNLYWYRQAAGRGLQLLFYSVGIGQISSEVPQNLSASRPQDRQFILSSKKLLLSDSGFYLCAWSVREETQYFGPGTRLLVL.

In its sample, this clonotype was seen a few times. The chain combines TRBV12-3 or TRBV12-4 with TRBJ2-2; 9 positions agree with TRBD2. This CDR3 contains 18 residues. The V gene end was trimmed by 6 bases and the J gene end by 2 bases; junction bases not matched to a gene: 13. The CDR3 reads CASSPFAGTSKNTGELFF. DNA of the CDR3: TGTGCCAGCAGCCCCTTCGCGGGGACTAGCAAAAACACCGGGGAGCTGTTTTTT.

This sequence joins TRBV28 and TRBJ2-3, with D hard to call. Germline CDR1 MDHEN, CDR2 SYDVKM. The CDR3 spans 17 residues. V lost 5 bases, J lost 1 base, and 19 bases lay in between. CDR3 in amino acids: CASSPPSLMQGTDTQYF. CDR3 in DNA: TGTGCCAGCAGTCCCCCCTCCCTGATGCAGGGCACAGATACGCAGTATTTT.

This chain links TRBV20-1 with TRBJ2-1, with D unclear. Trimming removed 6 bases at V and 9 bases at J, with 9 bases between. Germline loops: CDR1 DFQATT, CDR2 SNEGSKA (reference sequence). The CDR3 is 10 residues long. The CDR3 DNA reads TGCAGTGCCCGGAGTGGTGAGCAGTTCTTC. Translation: CSARSGEQFF.

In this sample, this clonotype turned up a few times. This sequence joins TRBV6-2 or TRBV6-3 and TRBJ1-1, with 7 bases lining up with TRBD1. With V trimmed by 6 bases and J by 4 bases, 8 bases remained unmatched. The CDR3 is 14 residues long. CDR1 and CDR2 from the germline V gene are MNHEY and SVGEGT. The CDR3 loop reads CASRPTGRATEAFF. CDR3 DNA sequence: TGTGCCAGCAGGCCGACAGGGAGGGCCACTGAAGCTTTCTTT.

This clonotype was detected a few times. The CDR3 DNA reads as TGTGCCAGCAGTTACTCGAGGCGGGGCTCCTACGAGCAGTACTTC. Its protein is CASSYSRRGSYEQYF. The V and J genes are TRBV6-5 and TRBJ2-7; TRBD2 is a possible D gene (6 bases). V lost 0 bases to trimming and J lost 0 bases, with 9 bases between them. Per the germline V gene, CDR1 is MNHEY and CDR2 is SVGAGI. The CDR3 extends over 15 amino acids.

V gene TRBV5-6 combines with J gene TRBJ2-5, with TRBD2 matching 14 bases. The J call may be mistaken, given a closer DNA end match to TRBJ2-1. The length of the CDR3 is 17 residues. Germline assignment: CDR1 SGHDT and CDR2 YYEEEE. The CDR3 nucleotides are TGTGCCAGCAGCTTGACGGGAACCGGGACTAGCGGGAGAGGCCAGTTCTTC. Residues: CASSLTGTGTSGRGQFF.

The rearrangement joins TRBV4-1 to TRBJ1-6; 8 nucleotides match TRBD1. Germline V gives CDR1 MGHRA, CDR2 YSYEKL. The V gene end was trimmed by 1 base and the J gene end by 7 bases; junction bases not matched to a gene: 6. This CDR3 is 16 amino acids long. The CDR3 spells CASSQVRGQMNSPLHF. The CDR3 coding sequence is TGCGCCAGCAGCCAAGTCAGGGGGCAGATGAATTCACCCCTCCACTTT.

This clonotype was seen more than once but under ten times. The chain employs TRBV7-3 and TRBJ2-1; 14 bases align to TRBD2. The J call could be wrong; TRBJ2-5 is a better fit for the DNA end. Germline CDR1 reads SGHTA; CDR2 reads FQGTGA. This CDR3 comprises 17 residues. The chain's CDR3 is CASSLGGTSGSKETQYF. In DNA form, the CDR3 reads TGTGCCAGCAGCTTAGGGGGGACTAGCGGGAGTAAAGAGACCCAGTACTTC.

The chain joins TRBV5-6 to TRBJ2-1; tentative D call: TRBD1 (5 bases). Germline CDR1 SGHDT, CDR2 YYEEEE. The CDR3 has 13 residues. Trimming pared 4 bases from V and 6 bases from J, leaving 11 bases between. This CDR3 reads CASSGAIPNEQFF. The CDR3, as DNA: TGTGCCAGCAGCGGGGCTATTCCCAATGAGCAGTTCTTC.

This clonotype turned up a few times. CDR3 DNA: TGCGCCAGCAGTGAGTCTGGTCACCACTGGGCCAACGTCCTGACTTTC. Translated: CASSESGHHWANVLTF. The chain uses TRBV10-2 and TRBJ2-6, with D unclear. From germline, CDR1 is WSHSY and CDR2 SAAADI. V was shortened by 0 bases and J by 5 bases, with 11 bases between the two germline ends. The CDR3 extends over 16 amino acids.

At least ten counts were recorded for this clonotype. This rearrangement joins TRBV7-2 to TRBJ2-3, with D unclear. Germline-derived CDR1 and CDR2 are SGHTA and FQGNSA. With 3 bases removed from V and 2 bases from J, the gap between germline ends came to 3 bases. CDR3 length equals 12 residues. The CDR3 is CASSFHTDTQYF. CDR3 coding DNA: TGTGCCAGCAGCTTTCACACAGATACGCAGTATTTT.

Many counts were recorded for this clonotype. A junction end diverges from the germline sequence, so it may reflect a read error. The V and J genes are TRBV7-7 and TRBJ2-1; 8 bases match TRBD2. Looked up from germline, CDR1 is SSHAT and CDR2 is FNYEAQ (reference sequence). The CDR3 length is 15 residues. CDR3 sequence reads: CASSRLLAGRDEQFF. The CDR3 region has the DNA TGTGCTAGCAGCCGCCTTCTAGCGGGTAGGGATGAGCAGTTCTTC.